The 28 T cell receptor beta chains listed next were all sequenced from one sample in a study of identical twins. TCRdb analysed the 5' RACE reads with MiXCR anew, one entry per CDR3 protein. This table holds a few hundred thousand distinct CDR3 sequences, 20% to 25% found once. The sample was also reused in another study, on T cells expressing NK-cell markers.

Material: CD4+ T cells sorted from blood. The receptors were sampled from a woman aged 18-29 years in good health.

The chain couples TRBV9 to TRBJ2-7; D could derive from TRBD1 or TRBD2 (5 bases each). The germline V and J ends were trimmed by 3 bases and 2 bases, with 15 bases remaining between them. The germline CDR1 and CDR2 sequences are SGDLS and YYNGEE. This CDR3 is built from 15 residues. The CDR3 sequence: CASSAHRDDPYEQYF. CDR3 sequence (DNA): TGTGCCAGCAGCGCCCATAGGGACGACCCCTACGAGCAGTACTTC. The variable domain in full, completed from reference TRBV9 and TRBJ2-7, reads DSGVTQTPKHLITATGQRVTLRCSPRSGDLSVYWYQQSLDQGLQFLIQYYNGEERAKGNILERFSAQQFPDLHSELNLSSLELGDSALYFCASSAHRDDPYEQYFGPGTRLTVT.

The sample holds a few counts of this clonotype. This sequence joins TRBV3-1 and TRBJ2-2, with D uncertain. This CDR3 has 13 amino acids. In germline, CDR1 is LGHDT, CDR2 YNNKEL (reference sequence). V was cut by 6 bases and J by 6 bases, with 11 bases left in between. CDR3 region: CASRPVGAGELFF. The CDR3 DNA is TGTGCCAGCAGGCCCGTGGGTGCCGGGGAGCTGTTTTTT.

This chain links TRBV3-1 with TRBJ2-7, with D unclear. Germline CDR1 reads LGHDT; CDR2 reads YNNKEL (reference sequence). The V and J ends lost 1 base and 5 bases respectively, with 15 bases between them. The CDR3 is 15 residues long. This CDR3 is CASSQGGIAPHEQYF. In DNA form, the CDR3 reads TGTGCCAGCAGCCAAGGGGGAATCGCGCCCCACGAGCAGTACTTC.

This clonotype was picked up a small number of times. The chain uses TRBV20-1 and TRBJ1-5; D not certain. Trimming shortened V by 1 base and J by 0 bases, and 7 bases separated the two germline ends. Germline assignment: CDR1 DFQATT and CDR2 SNEGSKA (reference sequence). The CDR3 spans 14 residues. The CDR3 nucleotides are TGCAGTGCTAGAGCCGGGCCTAGCAATCAGCCCCAGCATTTT. This gives the protein CSARAGPSNQPQHF.

The V and J genes are TRBV19 and TRBJ2-6, with unresolved D. This CDR3 region has 15 residues. Germline V gives CDR1 LNHDA, CDR2 SQIVND (reference sequence). V gave up 3 bases and J gave up 0 bases, with 6 bases separating them. CDR3 loop: CASSIIVSGANVLTF. The CDR3, as DNA: TGTGCCAGTAGTATCATAGTCTCTGGGGCCAACGTCCTGACTTTC.

This rearrangement joins TRBV20-1 to TRBJ2-1, with TRBD2 matching 11 bases. The CDR3 is 15 residues long. The germline V gene encodes CDR1 DFQATT and CDR2 SNEGSKA (reference sequence). With 1 base clipped from V and 8 bases from J, the junction kept 7 bases outside the gene matches. CDR3 DNA sequence: TGCAGTGCTAGAGGCAGCCTAGCGGGAGGCTATGAGCAGTTCTTC. This codes for CSARGSLAGGYEQFF.

This clonotype came up many times. The chain recombines TRBV7-9 with TRBJ1-2; D is unresolved. The germline CDR1 and CDR2 sequences are SEHNR and FQNEAQ (reference sequence). Between the trimmed V and J ends, which lost 5 bases and 7 bases, there was a span of 11 bases. The CDR3 has 12 residues. In DNA, the CDR3 is TGTGCCAGCAGCCTTCCGACGGGTGGCTACACCTTC. Protein sequence: CASSLPTGGYTF.

The V and J genes are TRBV10-3 and TRBJ1-2; 9 bases are shared with TRBD1. Germline V gene data show CDR1 as ENHRY and CDR2 as SYGVKD. The V segment lost 9 bases and the J segment 12 bases; nucleotides outside the gene matches: 14. The CDR3 length is 13 residues. The CDR3 here is CAIRGGTGSPHTF. DNA for the CDR3: TGTGCCATAAGGGGAGGGACAGGGTCGCCGCACACCTTC.

This clonotype has at least ten counts. The V call is TRBV5-1, the J call TRBJ2-7, with 8 bases that match TRBD1. The CDR3 extends over 14 amino acids. The ends lost 5 bases at V and 2 bases at J; junction bases unmatched: 6. CDR1 and CDR2 (germline): SGHRS, YFSETQ. CDR3 residues: CASSRDRKTYEQYF. The CDR3 coding sequence is TGCGCCAGCAGTCGGGACAGGAAGACCTACGAGCAGTACTTC.

The V and J genes are TRBV20-1 and TRBJ2-3; D may be TRBD2 (5 bases). This CDR3 spans 14 amino acids. V dropped 0 bases and J dropped 4 bases, with 11 bases sitting between them. Per the germline V gene, CDR1 is DFQATT and CDR2 is SNEGSKA (reference sequence). CDR3: CSARDFGEPDTQYF. The CDR3 bases are TGCAGTGCTAGAGACTTTGGGGAGCCAGATACGCAGTATTTT.

This chain uses TRBV5-1 with TRBJ1-2; D call uncertain. In germline, CDR1 is SGHRS, CDR2 YFSETQ. Between the trimmed V and J ends, which lost 0 bases and 4 bases, there was a span of 7 bases. The CDR3 is 13 amino acids. CDR3 coding DNA: TGCGCCAGCAGCTTGGACTCCACCTATGGCTACACCTTC. Translation gives CASSLDSTYGYTF. Combining the CDR3 with reference TRBV5-1 and TRBJ1-2 gives the whole variable domain KAGVTQTPRYLIKTRGQQVTLSCSPISGHRSVSWYQQTPGQGLQFLFEYFSETQRNKGNFPGRFSGRQFSNSRSEMNVSTLELGDSALYLCASSLDSTYGYTFGSGTRLTVV.

V gene TRBV7-9 combines with J gene TRBJ1-1; unclear D gene. Germline V lookup: CDR1 SEHNR, CDR2 FQNEAQ (reference sequence). This CDR3 is built from 15 residues. The ends were cut back, 7 bases at V and 1 base at J, with 16 bases in the middle. Here the CDR3 DNA reads TGTGCCAGCAACACCCTTTGGTCAGGGAACACTGAAGCTTTCTTT. This sequence encodes CASNTLWSGNTEAFF.

CDR3 DNA sequence: TGCAGTGCAGGTGCTCCGTTTAACACTGAAGCTTTCTTT. It translates to CSAGAPFNTEAFF. This chain links TRBV20-1 with TRBJ1-1, with no clear D. The CDR3 is 13 residues long. Between the trimmed V and J ends, which lost 6 bases and 2 bases, there was a span of 13 bases. In germline, CDR1 is DFQATT, CDR2 SNEGSKA (reference sequence).

This chain links TRBV29-1 with TRBJ2-7, with 7 bases identical to TRBD2. V was clipped by 6 bases and J by 1 base; unmatched bases: 9. Germline values: CDR1 SQVTM, CDR2 ANQGSEA. This CDR3 comprises 14 residues. Here the CDR3 reads CSVTQAGHSYEQYF. The CDR3 DNA reads as TGCAGCGTGACCCAAGCGGGGCATTCCTACGAGCAGTACTTC.

This clonotype was found a few times. The V gene is TRBV6-1, the J gene TRBJ1-1; TRBD1 agrees at 7 bases. V lost 7 bases, J lost 4 bases, and 9 bases stayed unmatched. Germline lookup yields CDR1 MNHNS and CDR2 SASEGT. The CDR3 consists of 14 residues. The CDR3 region has the DNA TGTGCCAGCAATCCGACAGGGTCGATCACTGAAGCTTTCTTT. Residues: CASNPTGSITEAFF.

This clonotype showed up just a few times. The rearrangement joins TRBV20-1 to TRBJ1-1; 8 nucleotides line up with TRBD1. CDR3 length: 15 amino acids. CDR1 is DFQATT and CDR2 is SNEGSKA in the germline V gene (reference sequence). The V and J ends lost 7 bases and 1 base, in that order; junction bases with no gene match: 11. CDR3: CSVRRLTGENTEAFF. In DNA form, the CDR3 reads TGCAGTGTCCGTAGACTGACAGGGGAGAACACTGAAGCTTTCTTT.

This clonotype turned up a few times. The rearrangement joins TRBV10-3 to TRBJ2-7; 9 nucleotides align to TRBD1. Germline V gene sequence: CDR1 ENHRY, CDR2 SYGVKD. CDR3 length: 16 amino acids. The V segment lost 3 bases and the J segment 4 bases; nucleotides outside the gene matches: 10. The CDR3 sequence is CAISDPVMGQGYEQYF. The CDR3 region has the DNA TGTGCCATCAGTGACCCGGTAATGGGACAGGGATACGAGCAGTACTTC.

This clonotype came up a few times. V and J are TRBV6-5 and TRBJ2-7, with D perhaps being TRBD1 or TRBD2 (6 bases each). The CDR3 length is 13 residues. Germline V gene sequence: CDR1 MNHEY, CDR2 SVGAGI. The ends were cut back, 1 base at V and 6 bases at J, with 10 bases in the middle. In DNA form, the CDR3 reads TGTGCCAGCAGTTACTGGAGGGGGAGCGAGCAGTACTTC. Its protein is CASSYWRGSEQYF.

This clonotype has just a few counts. The chain has TRBV3-1 and TRBJ2-3; D may be TRBD1 (5 bases). The CDR3 has 14 amino acids. Germline CDR1 LGHDT, CDR2 YNNKEL (reference sequence). Trimming left V 4 bases short and J 2 bases short, with 10 bases between. Here the CDR3 reads CASSRRQTTDTQYF. CDR3 nucleotides: TGTGCCAGCAGCCGCCGACAGACCACAGATACGCAGTATTTT.

This clonotype showed up just a few times. This chain connects TRBV12-3 or TRBV12-4 to TRBJ1-1; D not resolved. The CDR3 has 12 residues. The germline V and J ends were trimmed by 4 bases and 1 base, with 4 bases remaining between them. The CDR3, as DNA: TGTGCCAGCAGTTACGCGAACACTGAAGCTTTCTTT. Amino acid sequence: CASSYANTEAFF.

This clonotype was seen a handful of times. The chain has TRBV20-1 and TRBJ2-7, with D hard to call. This CDR3 contains 13 residues. The V end lost 3 bases, the J end lost 4 bases, and 13 bases lay between the germline ends. Germline V CDR1 and CDR2: DFQATT, SNEGSKA (reference sequence). CDR3 residues: CSASPLNQYEQYF. The CDR3 DNA sequence: TGCAGTGCTAGCCCCCTAAATCAATACGAGCAGTACTTC.

The gene calls are TRBV25-1 and TRBJ2-7; D possibly matches TRBD1 or TRBD2 (5 bases each). CDR1 MGHDK and CDR2 SYGVNS come from the germline V gene. The CDR3 spans 13 residues. V lost 1 base, J lost 6 bases, and 10 bases lay in between. The CDR3 reads CASSESGASEQYF. CDR3 DNA: TGTGCCAGCAGTGAATCCGGGGCCTCCGAGCAGTACTTC.

The V and J genes are TRBV18 and TRBJ2-1, with 9 bases aligning to TRBD2. The CDR3 contains 16 residues. Germline V gene sequence: CDR1 KGHSH, CDR2 LQKENI. J gave up 3 bases and V 0 bases, and 3 bases lay outside the gene matches. The CDR3: CASSPPGSGSYNEQFF. The CDR3 bases are TGTGCCAGCTCACCACCAGGTAGCGGGAGCTACAATGAGCAGTTCTTC.

The chain employs TRBV28 and TRBJ1-1, with 8 bases that match TRBD1. CDR3 length: 14 amino acids. The junction had 5 bases not matched to a gene; V was cut back by 5 bases and J by 3 bases. Germline V gene data show CDR1 as MDHEN and CDR2 as SYDVKM. The CDR3 reads CASSGGQVYTEAFF. The CDR3, as DNA: TGTGCCAGCAGTGGGGGACAGGTCTACACTGAAGCTTTCTTT.

The chain uses TRBV18 and TRBJ2-1; 8 nucleotides agree with TRBD2. The CDR3 runs to 16 residues. V lost 0 bases, J lost 5 bases, and 6 bases stayed unmatched. CDR1 KGHSH and CDR2 LQKENI come from the germline V gene. For the CDR3, the DNA is TGTGCCAGCTCACCACCGGGCGGGAGGAGAGACAATGAGCAGTTCTTC. This sequence encodes CASSPPGGRRDNEQFF.

This clonotype was seen only a few times. The chain has TRBV6-1 and TRBJ1-1; 7 bases are a match to TRBD1. CDR1 is MNHNS, CDR2 SASEGT, per germline. CDR3 size: 13 residues. V was pared by 4 bases and J by 4 bases, with 3 bases of the junction left unmatched. DNA of the CDR3: TGTGCCAGCAGTGCAGGGGGGAGCACTGAAGCTTTCTTT. Its translation is CASSAGGSTEAFF.

The genes are TRBV5-1 and TRBJ1-1; D may be TRBD1 (5 bases). Looked up from germline, CDR1 is SGHRS and CDR2 is YFSETQ. This CDR3 is 12 amino acids long. V was cut by 0 bases and J by 10 bases, with 10 bases left in between. DNA for the CDR3: TGCGCCAGCAGCTTGGGAGGGGAAAGAGCTTTCTTT. Encoded protein: CASSLGGERAFF.

The V gene is TRBV30, the J gene TRBJ1-5, with TRBD1 as a possible D gene (5 bases). V was trimmed by 2 bases and J by 7 bases, leaving 12 bases between them. CDR1 is GTSNPN, CDR2 SVGIG, per germline (reference sequence). The CDR3 runs 13 residues. In DNA, the CDR3 is TGTGCCTGGAGTCAGGGCCCCGGCCAGCCCCAGCATTTT. Translating it yields CAWSQGPGQPQHF.